This is a list of T cell receptor beta chains from one sample in a study of blood T cell repertoires in COVID-19. TCRdb's copy holds only in-frame clones and misses some; the assay was immunoSEQ multiplex PCR. Here the sample spans a few hundred thousand clones, around 84% being singletons. Material: peripheral blood. Receptors originate from a woman aged 40 to 50 who had recovered from COVID-19. The CDR3 runs from the conserved cysteine through the conserved F or W. A D gene is named only where the DNA matches it firmly. Only some rows state a clone size, as once, few, many or a class for expanded clones.

TRBJ2-7,NA,15,TRBD1,TRBV6-5,TGTGCCAGCACCGCTCCCGGGACAGGGGACTACGAGCAGTACTTC,CASTAPGTGDYEQYF
TRBJ2-7,NA,14,NA,TRBV5-6,TGTGCCAGCAGCTTAGAGGAATACTCGGGGGAGCAGTACTTC,CASSLEEYSGEQYF
TRBJ2-5,NA,14,NA,TRBV2,TGTGCCAGCAGGCGCCTAGTGCCCGAGGAGACCCAGTACTTC,CASRRLVPEETQYF
TRBJ2-3,NA,16,TRBD1,TRBV6-1,TGTGCCAGCAGTGATCCGGGACAGGGTGGGACAGATACGCAGTATTTT,CASSDPGQGGTDTQYF
TRBJ1-1,NA,18,TRBD1,TRBV9,TGTGCCAGCAGCGTAATGATCCGGGACAGACCTACCAACACTGAAGCTTTCTTT,CASSVMIRDRPTNTEAFF
TRBJ1-1,NA,13,NA,TRBV6-1,TGTGCCAGCAGGGAAGGACAGACGGCTGAAGCTTTCTTT,CASREGQTAEAFF
TRBJ1-1,NA,14,NA,TRBV5-1,TGCGCCAGCAGCTTGGGACATCAGGACACTGAAGCTTTCTTT,CASSLGHQDTEAFF
TRBJ1-5,NA,16,TRBD1,TRBV5-3,TGTGCCAGAAGCCCCGACAGGGAATGTGGCAATCAGCCCCAGCATTTT,CARSPDRECGNQPQHF
TRBJ2-7,NA,15,NA,TRBV6-1,TGTGCCAGCAGTGATAACATGTCGCCACGATACGAGCAGTACTTC,CASSDNMSPRYEQYF
TRBJ2-5,NA,17,TRBD2,TRBV5-1,TGCGCCAGCAGCCTTGGGACTAGCGGGGGGTTCCAAGAGACCCAGTACTTC,CASSLGTSGGFQETQYF
TRBJ2-7,NA,15,TRBD1,TRBV3-1/TRBV3-2,TGTGCCAGCAGCCACTGGGACAGGGATACCCACGAGCAGTACTTC,CASSHWDRDTHEQYF
TRBJ2-7,NA,14,NA,TRBV7-2,TGTGCCAGCAGCTTAAGCGGAGGCTCCTACGAGCAGTACTTC,CASSLSGGSYEQYF
TRBJ2-1,NA,16,NA,TRBV24-1,TGTGCCACCGCTGGAACCAGGGGACGGCCCTACAATGAGCAGTTCTTC,CATAGTRGRPYNEQFF
TRBJ1-6,NA,17,NA,TRBV5-1,TGCGCCAGCAGCTTGGGGGATACTAGCTCCTATAATTCACCCCTCCACTTT,CASSLGDTSSYNSPLHF
TRBJ2-7,NA,16,NA,TRBV7-8,TGTGCCAGCAGCGCGTCCGTCCCCGGGATATTCCCCGAGCAGTACTTC,CASSASVPGIFPEQYF
TRBJ2-7,once,14,NA,TRBV5-1,TGCGCCAGCAGTGATTCAGGGGCCTCCTACGAGCAGTACTTC,CASSDSGASYEQYF
TRBJ1-3,NA,11,NA,TRBV27,TGTGCCAGTTACTCAGGAAACACCATATATTTT,CASYSGNTIYF
TRBJ1-4,NA,15,TRBD1,TRBV15,TGTGCCACCAGCAGAGAAAGGACAGGGGGCGAAAAACTGTTTTTT,CATSRERTGGEKLFF
TRBJ2-5,NA,17,TRBD2,TRBV3-1/TRBV3-2,TGTGCCAGCAGCCAAGATTTGGCGGGGGAGCTCCAAGAGACCCAGTACTTC,CASSQDLAGELQETQYF
TRBJ1-5,few,15,TRBD1,TRBV19,TGTGCCAGTAGTATGTCCAGGGGGCTAAATCAGCCCCAGCATTTT,CASSMSRGLNQPQHF
TRBJ1-2,NA,15,TRBD1,TRBV5-1,TGCGCCAGCAGTCTCACAGGGGGGTCTAACTATGGCTACACCTTC,CASSLTGGSNYGYTF
TRBJ1-1,NA,14,NA,TRBV19,TGTGCCAGTATGGGGGGGTTTGGGAACACTGAAGCTTTCTTT,CASMGGFGNTEAFF
TRBJ1-3,once,16,NA,TRBV5-4,TGTGCCAGCAGCCCAACAGGAGAATCCTCTGGAAACACCATATATTTT,CASSPTGESSGNTIYF
TRBJ2-7,few,15,TRBD1,TRBV6-1,TGTGCCAGCAGTGAAGGTGAGGGACAGTTTTACGAGCAGTACTTC,CASSEGEGQFYEQYF
TRBJ2-6,NA,15,NA,TRBV7-6,TGTGCCAGCAGCGAAACAGGGAATTTAGGAGTCGTCCTGACTTTC,CASSETGNLGVVLTF
TRBJ2-3,NA,13,NA,TRBV15,TGTGCCACCAGCCAGGCAAATCCAGATACGCAGTATTTT,CATSQANPDTQYF
TRBJ1-1,NA,13,NA,TRBV30,TGTGCCTGGAGTGTACGACTAGGCACTGAAGCTTTCTTT,CAWSVRLGTEAFF
TRBJ2-2,NA,17,TRBD2,TRBV18,TGTGCCAGCTCATCTAGAGGAGTAGCGGGGAACACCGGGGAGCTGTTTTTT,CASSSRGVAGNTGELFF
TRBJ2-5,NA,16,NA,TRBV7-9,TGTGCCAGCAGCCGCCCCTACAGGGACAAACAAGAGACCCAGTACTTC,CASSRPYRDKQETQYF
TRBJ1-1,NA,16,TRBD1,TRBV9,TGTGCCAGCAGCCCCCACCACAGGGGTGGAAACACTGAAGCTTTCTTT,CASSPHHRGGNTEAFF
TRBJ1-5,NA,15,NA,TRBV5-5,TGTGCCAGCAGCTTTGATCCACAGAGCAATCAGCCCCAGCATTTT,CASSFDPQSNQPQHF
TRBJ1-6,NA,15,NA,TRBV10-3,TGTGCCATCAGTAAACAGCAGGGGAGTAATTCACCCCTCCACTTT,CAISKQQGSNSPLHF
TRBJ2-2,NA,15,NA,TRBV11-3,TGTGCCAGCAGCTTAGGGCAGGGGAACACCGGGGAGCTGTTTTTT,CASSLGQGNTGELFF
TRBJ1-1,NA,15,NA,TRBV5-5,TGTGCCAGCAGCTTGGGCCCACAGGGGAACACTGAAGCTTTCTTT,CASSLGPQGNTEAFF
TRBJ1-1,NA,12,NA,TRBV6-6,TGTGCCAGCAGGGTTAGCAACACTGAAGCTTTCTTT,CASRVSNTEAFF
TRBJ2-7,NA,13,NA,TRBV6-5,TGTGCCAGCTACAGTTTTAGCTCCTACGAGCAGTACTTC,CASYSFSSYEQYF
TRBJ2-1,NA,12,TRBD1,TRBV2,TGTGCCAGCAGGATGGACAGGACCTATCCGTTCTTC,CASRMDRTYPFF
TRBJ1-1,once,16,NA,TRBV6-5,TGTGCCAGCAGTTACGAATCCGCCGGAGAGAACACTGAAGCTTTCTTT,CASSYESAGENTEAFF
TRBJ2-3,NA,16,NA,TRBV4-1,TGCGCCAGCAGCCAAGGTTCTAGCGCCAGCACAGATACGCAGTATTTT,CASSQGSSASTDTQYF
TRBJ2-2,NA,11,NA,TRBV11-2,TGTGCCAGTGAGCACACCGGGGAGCTGTTTTTT,CASEHTGELFF
TRBJ2-7,NA,15,NA,TRBV28,TGTGCCAGCAGAGCCCGGTCCGGGACAAAGTACGAGCAGTACTTC,CASRARSGTKYEQYF
TRBJ2-7,NA,16,NA,TRBV27,TGTGCCAGCAGTTTATCGGAGGCCGACTGGTCCTACGAGCAGTACTTC,CASSLSEADWSYEQYF
TRBJ2-3,NA,18,TRBD2,TRBV5-5,TGTGCCAGCAGCTTGGCTGGGGGCTGGACTAGCAGCACAGATACGCAGTATTTT,CASSLAGGWTSSTDTQYF
TRBJ1-2,NA,16,NA,TRBV21-1,TGTGCCAGCAGAAAGGGAGGGACAGGGACGTTTTATGGCTACACCTTC,CASRKGGTGTFYGYTF
TRBJ2-1,NA,21,TRBD2,TRBV4-2,TGTGCCAGCAGCCAAGAAGGTGGGACTAGCGGGGGGGAGAGAGCCACCAATGAGCAGTTCTTC,CASSQEGGTSGGERATNEQFF
TRBJ1-5,NA,16,NA,TRBV19,TGTGCCAGTAGTATGAGGCAGGGGAGAGGCAATCAGCCCCAGCATTTT,CASSMRQGRGNQPQHF
TRBJ2-1,NA,16,TRBD2,TRBV5-1,TGCGCCAGCAGCTCCTCCGGGACTAGCGGGGGGGGTGAGCAGTTCTTC,CASSSSGTSGGGEQFF
TRBJ2-7,few,15,TRBD1,TRBV9,TGTGCCAGCAGCGTAGGGACAGGGGGAGGGTACGAGCAGTACTTC,CASSVGTGGGYEQYF
TRBJ2-7,NA,14,TRBD1,TRBV5-5,TGTGCCAGCAGCCAGGACAGGGGATTCTACGAGCAGTACTTC,CASSQDRGFYEQYF
TRBJ2-1,NA,17,TRBD2,TRBV4-3,TGCGCCAGCAGCCAGGCCGGATCTAGCGGGGGAGCCGATGAGCAGTTCTTC,CASSQAGSSGGADEQFF
TRBJ1-2,NA,13,NA,TRBV2,TGTGCCAGCAGTGCCATCTGGCAGGGTGACTACACCTTC,CASSAIWQGDYTF